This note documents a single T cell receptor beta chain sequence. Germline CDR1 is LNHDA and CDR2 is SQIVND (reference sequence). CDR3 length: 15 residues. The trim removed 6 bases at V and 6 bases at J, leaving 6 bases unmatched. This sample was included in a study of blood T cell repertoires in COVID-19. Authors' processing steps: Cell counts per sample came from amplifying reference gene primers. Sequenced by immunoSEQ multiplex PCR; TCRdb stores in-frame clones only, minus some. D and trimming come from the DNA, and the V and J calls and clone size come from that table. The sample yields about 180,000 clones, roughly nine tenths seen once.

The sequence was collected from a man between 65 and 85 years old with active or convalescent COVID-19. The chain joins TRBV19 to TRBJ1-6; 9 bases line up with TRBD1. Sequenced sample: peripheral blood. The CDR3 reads CASSGTGKGNSPLHF. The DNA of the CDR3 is TGTGCCAGTAGCGGGACAGGGAAGGGTAATTCACCCCTCCACTTT.